Shown below are 8 T cell receptor beta chains from a single sample sequenced in a study of T cells after somatic rescue of genetic block. The repertoire was sequenced with immunoSEQ multiplex PCR; TCRdb's copy has only in-frame clones and lacks some. The data show 110,000 or so clones, about 90% seen once. The sample consisted of peripheral blood mononuclear cells (PBMCs). The source is a woman between 18 and 29 years old.

The CDR3 coding sequence is TGTGCCTGGAGTGTACCTTGGGTTTCCTACGAGCAGTACTTC. Translated, it gives CAWSVPWVSYEQYF. V and J are TRBV30 and TRBJ2-7, with D uncertain. This CDR3 region has 14 residues. CDR1 GTSNPN and CDR2 SVGIG come from the germline V gene (reference sequence). V shed 0 bases and J shed 1 base, with 10 bases lying between them.

This clone showed up just a few times. V gene TRBV6-5 combines with J gene TRBJ1-1; D is ambiguous. The CDR3 is 12 amino acids. Trimming took off 6 bases at V and 1 base at J, with 6 bases between the two ends. Looked up from germline, CDR1 is MNHEY and CDR2 is SVGAGI. The CDR3 sequence: CASRDPNTEAFF. CDR3 DNA sequence: TGTGCCAGCAGAGACCCGAACACTGAAGCTTTCTTT.

The genes are TRBV30 and TRBJ1-4; D is perhaps TRBD1 (6 bases). Germline CDR1 reads GTSNPN; CDR2 reads SVGIG (reference sequence). This CDR3 is built from 13 residues. V lost 4 bases to trimming and J lost 4 bases, with 10 bases between them. The CDR3 sequence: CAWKAGVNEKLFF. The CDR3 DNA sequence: TGTGCCTGGAAGGCAGGGGTTAATGAAAAACTGTTTTTT. Supplemented by reference TRBV30 and TRBJ1-4, the full variable domain reads SQTIHQWPATLVQPVGSPLSLECTVEGTSNPNLYWYRQAAGRGLQLLFYSVGIGQISSEVPQNLSASRPQDRQFILSSKKLLLSDSGFYLCAWKAGVNEKLFFGSGTQLSVL.

The chain joins TRBV12-5 to TRBJ2-1, with D possibly TRBD1 on 6 matching bases. The V gene's germline CDR1 is LGHNT and CDR2 FRNRAP. V gave up 6 bases and J gave up 3 bases, with 12 bases separating them. This CDR3 region has 14 residues. CDR3 loop: CASGAGALYNEQFF. The CDR3 DNA follows: TGTGCTAGTGGAGCAGGGGCCCTCTACAATGAGCAGTTCTTC.

Here the CDR3 DNA reads TGTGCCAGCAGTCGAGACAGTACTAACTATGGCTACACCTTC. Protein: CASSRDSTNYGYTF. The V call is TRBV6-6, the J call TRBJ1-2, with D perhaps TRBD1 (5 bases). Germline V gives CDR1 MNHNY, CDR2 SVGAGI (reference sequence). This CDR3 region has 14 residues. V lost 5 bases and J lost 0, with 10 bases in between.

This clone was observed a handful of times. The V gene is TRBV6-1, the J gene TRBJ1-6, with D possibly TRBD1 on 5 matching bases. V was pared by 9 bases and J by 6 bases, with 12 bases between. From germline, CDR1 is MNHNS and CDR2 SASEGT. The CDR3 length is 13 residues. CDR3 DNA: TGTGCCAGTTTGAAGGGGTCTAATTCACCCCTCCACTTT. It yields the protein CASLKGSNSPLHF.

This chain joins TRBV21-1 and TRBJ1-5; the tabulated D call, TRBD1, remains unverified against the DNA. TRBV21-1 is recorded as a pseudogene. The CDR3 spans 18 residues. The CDR3 protein is CASSKEECQQGKNQPQHF. CDR3 coding DNA: TGTGCCAGCAGCAAAGAAGAGTGCCAACAGGGAAAAAATCAGCCCCAGCATTTT.

The chain uses TRBV7-9 and TRBJ1-1; D gene ambiguous. This CDR3 has 14 amino acids. The ends were cut back, 5 bases at V and 1 base at J, with 11 bases in the middle. Germline V CDR1 and CDR2: SEHNR, FQNEAQ (reference sequence). The CDR3 protein is CASSPDPQNTEAFF. CDR3 DNA sequence: TGTGCCAGCAGCCCTGACCCCCAGAACACTGAAGCTTTCTTT.